This T cell receptor beta chain emerged from a study of human T cells and chemical hapten exposure. TCRdb independently ran MiXCR on the RACE reads; one entry per CDR3 protein. The sample has roughly 48,000 distinct CDR3 sequences; roughly 9.6% are singletons. V lost 3 bases and J lost 9, with 19 bases in between. The CDR3 contains 15 residues. From germline, CDR1 is SGDLS and CDR2 YYNGEE. Time point meaning: patch test 1, 2 weeks after DPC sensitization. The treatment here: therapeutic diphenylcyclopropenone sensitization with weekly scalp DPC. Blood, whole and unfractionated, served as the source for total RNA extraction.

This chain connects TRBV9 to TRBJ2-1; the D gene is possibly TRBD2 (5 bases). Sequencing was performed on whole blood, taken in connection with sensitization to the hapten diphenylcyclopropenone (DPC). The source of this sequence is a woman aged 40 to 50 with alopecia areata. Some clones in this sample may be carry-over from other donors' samples. This chain's CDR3 is CASSGPDSAAAEQFF. CDR3 DNA sequence: TGTGCCAGCAGCGGTCCGGACTCGGCGGCTGCTGAGCAGTTCTTC.